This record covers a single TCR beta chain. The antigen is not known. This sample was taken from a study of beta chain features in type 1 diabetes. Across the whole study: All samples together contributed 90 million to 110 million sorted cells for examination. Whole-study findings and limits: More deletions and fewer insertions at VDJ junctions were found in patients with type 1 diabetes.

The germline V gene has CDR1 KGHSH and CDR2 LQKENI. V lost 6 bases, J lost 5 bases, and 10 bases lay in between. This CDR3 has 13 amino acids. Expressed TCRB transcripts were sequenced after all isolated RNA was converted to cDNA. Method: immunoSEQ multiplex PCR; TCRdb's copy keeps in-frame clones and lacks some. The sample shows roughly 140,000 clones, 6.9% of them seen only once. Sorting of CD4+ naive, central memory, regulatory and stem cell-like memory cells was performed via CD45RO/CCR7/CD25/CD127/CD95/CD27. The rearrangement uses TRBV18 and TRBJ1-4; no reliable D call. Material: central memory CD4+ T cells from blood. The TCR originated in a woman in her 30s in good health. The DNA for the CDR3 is TGTGCCAGCTCCCGCGGGGAGAATGAAAAACTGTTTTTT. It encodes CASSRGENEKLFF. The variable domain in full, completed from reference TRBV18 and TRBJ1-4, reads NAGVMQNPRHLVRRRGQEARLRCSPMKGHSHVYWYRQLPEEGLKFMVYLQKENIIDESGMPKERFSAEFPKEGPSILRIQQVVRGDSAAYFCASSRGENEKLFFGSGTQLSVL.